Listed below are T cell receptor beta chains from one sample, sequenced in a study of cytomegalovirus exposure and HLA in healthy donors. TCRdb's copy holds only in-frame clones and misses some; the assay was immunoSEQ multiplex PCR. The sample holds some 190,000 clones, around 76% seen once. Input material: PBMCs. These receptors originate from a woman aged 30 to 39 in good health and CMV-seropositive. Both conserved end residues are part of each CDR3. A D gene is named only where the DNA matches it firmly. Not all rows give a size; the values are once, few, many and, for expanded clones, a class.

v_gene,abundance,d_gene,j_gene,CDR3nt,CDR3aa
TRBV28,-,-,TRBJ1-2,TGTGCCAGCAGTTTGGAACAGTATGGCTACACCTTC,CASSLEQYGYTF
TRBV29-1,-,-,TRBJ1-2,TGCAGCGTTGAACGAACCGGCTATGGCTACACCTTC,CSVERTGYGYTF
TRBV7-2,-,TRBD1,TRBJ2-7,TGTGCCAGCACCCTACAGGGGGCTGACTACGAGCAGTACTTC,CASTLQGADYEQYF
TRBV7-2,-,-,TRBJ2-7,TGTGCCAGCAGCTTACAAGTCCCCCCGCCGGGGGAGCAGTACTTC,CASSLQVPPPGEQYF
TRBV9,once,-,TRBJ1-5,TGTGCCAGCAGCGCAGGGTCCAATCAGCCCCAGCATTTT,CASSAGSNQPQHF
TRBV30,-,-,TRBJ2-4,TGTGCCTTGTCCCCCAGGGAATCCAAAAACATTCAGTACTTC,CALSPRESKNIQYF
TRBV4-3,-,TRBD1,TRBJ1-5,TGCGCCGGCAGCCAACTTACAGGGGCTGGGCAGCCCCAGCATTTT,CAGSQLTGAGQPQHF
TRBV4-2,-,TRBD2,TRBJ2-7,TGTGCCAGCAGCCAAGAAGCGGGGGGCCTCTACGAGCAGTACTTC,CASSQEAGGLYEQYF
TRBV2,-,TRBD2,TRBJ2-7,TGTGCCAGCAGAGGCCTCCTAGCGGGGGGGACCTACGAGCAGTACTTC,CASRGLLAGGTYEQYF
TRBV18,-,TRBD1,TRBJ2-5,TGTGCCAGCTCACCTTCTGAGGGGGCCTCAGAGACCCAGTACTTC,CASSPSEGASETQYF
TRBV2,-,TRBD2,TRBJ2-1,TGTGCCGGGTACGGGGGGTCCTACAATGAGCAGTTCTTC,CAGYGGSYNEQFF
TRBV6-5,-,-,TRBJ1-4,TGTGCCAGCGGGGGACACCCTACGGAAAAACTGTTTTTT,CASGGHPTEKLFF
TRBV4-2,-,TRBD1,TRBJ1-5,TGTGCCAGCAGCTTAGACAGGGATTCTTACAATCAGCCCCAGCATTTT,CASSLDRDSYNQPQHF
TRBV6-4,-,-,TRBJ2-1,TGTGCCAGCACCCCTACGAGGGCCTTGGATGAGCAGTTCTTC,CASTPTRALDEQFF
TRBV11-3,-,-,TRBJ1-2,TGTGCCAGCAGCTTAGACCTCTACCCCTACACCTTC,CASSLDLYPYTF
TRBV11-2,-,TRBD2,TRBJ2-7,TGTGCCAGCAGCTTGACTAGCGGGGGTTACGAGCAGTACTTC,CASSLTSGGYEQYF
TRBV28,-,TRBD1,TRBJ2-7,TGTGCCAGCAGTTTACGACAGGGACGTGCCGAGCAGTACTTC,CASSLRQGRAEQYF
TRBV10-1,-,TRBD1,TRBJ1-2,TGCGCCAGCACTGCATCCGGGACAGCTACAATGGGCAATGGCTACACCTTC,CASTASGTATMGNGYTF
TRBV6-1,-,TRBD1,TRBJ1-2,TGTGCCAGCAGTGAAGCCTTAAGGGGGCCTATCTATGGCTACACCTTC,CASSEALRGPIYGYTF
TRBV28,-,-,TRBJ1-5,TGTGCCAGCAGTTTATGGAGAGCTTTCAATCAGCCCCAGCATTTT,CASSLWRAFNQPQHF
TRBV16,-,-,TRBJ2-1,TGTGCCAGCAGCCAAGATACAGGGCTTGGGCAGTTCTTC,CASSQDTGLGQFF
TRBV4-2,few,TRBD1,TRBJ1-2,TGTGCCAGCAGCCAGGGGGGACAGGGCTTTCGGTATGGCTACACCTTC,CASSQGGQGFRYGYTF
TRBV19,-,TRBD2,TRBJ2-1,TGTGCCAGTAGTAAACTAGCGGGGGGTCTCTCCTACAATGAGCAGTTCTTC,CASSKLAGGLSYNEQFF
TRBV19,once,-,TRBJ1-5,TGTGCCAGTAGTGGACAAAGGGGACAGCCCCAGCATTTT,CASSGQRGQPQHF
TRBV5-6,once,-,TRBJ1-5,TGTGCCAGCAGCTCGACAGCGCGGGGTTATAGCAATCAGCCCCAGCATTTT,CASSSTARGYSNQPQHF
TRBV9,once,-,TRBJ2-4,TGTGCCAGCAGCGCCCAGAAACACCTGCTAGCCAAAAACATTCAGTACTTC,CASSAQKHLLAKNIQYF
TRBV5-1,-,-,TRBJ1-4,TGCGCCAGCAGCTTGGAAGGGCAGGGCCGCGAAAAACTGTTTTTT,CASSLEGQGREKLFF
TRBV7-2,few,TRBD1,TRBJ1-2,TGTGCCAGCAGCTCGAGACAGGGGGTAGCTGGCTACACCTTC,CASSSRQGVAGYTF
TRBV5-5,-,-,TRBJ1-5,TGTGCCAGCAGCTTGTTGGGCCAGCCCCAGCATTTT,CASSLLGQPQHF
TRBV7-2,-,TRBD1,TRBJ1-4,TGTGCCAGCAGCTCGGGGGACAGGGATGCAACTAATGAAAAACTGTTTTTT,CASSSGDRDATNEKLFF
TRBV9,-,-,TRBJ1-2,TGTGCCAGCAGCGTAGGCTCCCAGGGAGGGCGAGGCTACACCTTC,CASSVGSQGGRGYTF
TRBV2,-,TRBD1,TRBJ2-5,TGTGCCAGCAGGAGGGGGGGACAGGGCCGGGAGACCCAGTACTTC,CASRRGGQGRETQYF
TRBV7-9,-,-,TRBJ1-4,TGTGCCAGCAGCATATCGACCGGGAGGGGTGAAAAACTGTTTTTT,CASSISTGRGEKLFF
TRBV6-5,-,-,TRBJ2-2,TGTGCCAGCAGTTATCAGGGGAGCACCGGGGAGCTGTTTTTT,CASSYQGSTGELFF
TRBV6-6,-,TRBD1,TRBJ2-7,TGTGCCAGCGGCTGGACAGGGGTCGGCTACGAGCAGTACTTC,CASGWTGVGYEQYF
TRBV11-3,few,TRBD2,TRBJ2-7,TGTGCCAGCAGCTTAGCCCGGGGGGGGGTCTCCTACGAGCAGTACTTC,CASSLARGGVSYEQYF
TRBV9,-,TRBD2,TRBJ2-5,TGTGCCAGCAGCCCCGGGACTAGCGGGGACAGGGAGACCCAGTACTTC,CASSPGTSGDRETQYF
TRBV15,-,-,TRBJ2-7,TGTGCCACCAGCAGAGATCTAGTCCAGGAGCAGTACTTC,CATSRDLVQEQYF
TRBV14,-,TRBD2,TRBJ2-7,TGTGCCAGCAGCCAACAGCGGGGGGGTTTCTACGAGCAGTACTTC,CASSQQRGGFYEQYF
TRBV19,few,TRBD1,TRBJ1-6,TGTGCCAGTAGTATGGCCAGGGGGCTTAATTCACCCCTCCACTTT,CASSMARGLNSPLHF
TRBV5-8,-,-,TRBJ1-6,TGTGCCAGCAGCTTGTCGCCCGGACCCCTCCACTTT,CASSLSPGPLHF